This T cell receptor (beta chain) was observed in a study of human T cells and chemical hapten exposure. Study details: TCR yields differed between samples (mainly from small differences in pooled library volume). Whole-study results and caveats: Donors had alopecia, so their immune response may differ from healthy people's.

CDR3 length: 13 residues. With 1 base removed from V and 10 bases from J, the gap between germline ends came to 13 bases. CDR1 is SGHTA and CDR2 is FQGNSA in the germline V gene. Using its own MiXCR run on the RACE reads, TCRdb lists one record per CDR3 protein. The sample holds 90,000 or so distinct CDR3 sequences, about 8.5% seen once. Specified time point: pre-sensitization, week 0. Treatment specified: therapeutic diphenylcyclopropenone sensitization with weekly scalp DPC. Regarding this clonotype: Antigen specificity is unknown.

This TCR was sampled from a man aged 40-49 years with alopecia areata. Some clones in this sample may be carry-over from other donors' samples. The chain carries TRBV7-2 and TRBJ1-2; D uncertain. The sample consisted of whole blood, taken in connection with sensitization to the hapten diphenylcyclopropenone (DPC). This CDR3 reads CASSLEQDGLYTF. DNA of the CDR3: TGTGCCAGCAGCTTAGAGCAGGACGGTCTCTACACCTTC.